The source of this T cell receptor (beta chain) is a study of siplizumab effects on memory and regulatory T cells. General observations from the study: Only a minor fraction of alloreactive clones mapped to unstimulated subsets. Versus over 25% in controls, the mappable alloreactive CD4+ clones averaged 68.8% Treg-derived with siplizumab. Memory cells seemed less diverse than naive T cells, which also seemed major contributors to the alloresponse.

Sequenced by immunoSEQ multiplex PCR; TCRdb stores in-frame clones only, minus some. The table records approximately 94,000 clones, 94% of them present only once. This CDR3 comprises 12 residues. V lost 7 bases to trimming and J lost 1 base; unmatched junction nucleotides: 0. CDR1 is SQVTM and CDR2 is ANQGSEA in the germline V gene. Regarding this clone: Antigen: not known.

Source material: non-Treg CD4+ T cells sorted from blood. This clonotype originated in a human donor in good health. This chain uses TRBV29-1 with TRBJ2-5, with TRBD1 matching 10 bases. CDR3 sequence: CSGDRGQETQYF. CDR3 DNA: TGCAGCGGGGACAGGGGCCAAGAGACCCAGTACTTC.